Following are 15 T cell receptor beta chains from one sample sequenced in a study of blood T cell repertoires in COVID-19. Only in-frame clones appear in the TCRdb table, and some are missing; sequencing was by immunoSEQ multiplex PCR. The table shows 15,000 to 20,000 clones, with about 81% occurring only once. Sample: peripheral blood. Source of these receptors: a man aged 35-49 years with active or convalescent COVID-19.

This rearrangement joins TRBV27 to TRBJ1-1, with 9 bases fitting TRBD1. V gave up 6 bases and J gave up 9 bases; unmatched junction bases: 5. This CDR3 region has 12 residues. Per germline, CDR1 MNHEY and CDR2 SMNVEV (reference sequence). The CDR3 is CASRKGTGKAFF. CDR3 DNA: TGTGCCAGCAGGAAAGGGACAGGGAAAGCTTTCTTT.

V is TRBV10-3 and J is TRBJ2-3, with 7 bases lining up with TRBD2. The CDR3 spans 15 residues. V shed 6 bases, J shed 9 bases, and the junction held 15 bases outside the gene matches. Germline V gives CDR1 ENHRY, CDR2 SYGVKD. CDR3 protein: CAISRGDSTQDTQYF. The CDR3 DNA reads TGTGCCATCAGCCGGGGGGATAGCACACAGGACACGCAGTATTTT.

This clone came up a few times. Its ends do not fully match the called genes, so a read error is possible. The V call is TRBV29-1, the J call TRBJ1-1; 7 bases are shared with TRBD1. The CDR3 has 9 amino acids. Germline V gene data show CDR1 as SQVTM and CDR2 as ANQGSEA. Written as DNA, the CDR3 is TGCAGCGTTGACCAGGGACAGACCTTT. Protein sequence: CSVDQGQTF.

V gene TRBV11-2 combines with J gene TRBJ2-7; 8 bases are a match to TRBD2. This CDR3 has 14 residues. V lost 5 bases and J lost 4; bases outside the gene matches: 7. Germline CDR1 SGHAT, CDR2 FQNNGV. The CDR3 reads CASSRSGGPYEQYF. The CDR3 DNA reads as TGTGCCAGCAGCCGGTCGGGGGGGCCTTACGAGCAGTACTTC.

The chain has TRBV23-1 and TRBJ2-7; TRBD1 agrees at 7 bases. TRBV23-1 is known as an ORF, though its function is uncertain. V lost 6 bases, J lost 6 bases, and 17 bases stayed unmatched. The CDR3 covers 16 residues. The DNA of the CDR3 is TGCGCCAGCAGAAGAGACAGGGCCCACCCTCCTCCCGAGCAGTACTTC. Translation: CASRRDRAHPPPEQYF.

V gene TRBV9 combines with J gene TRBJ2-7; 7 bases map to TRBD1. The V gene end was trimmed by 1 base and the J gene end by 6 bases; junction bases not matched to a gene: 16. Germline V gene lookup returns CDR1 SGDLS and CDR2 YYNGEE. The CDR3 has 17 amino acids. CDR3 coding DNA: TGTGCCAGCAGCGTATCGAACATGGGACAGACCCCTCTCGAGCAGTACTTC. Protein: CASSVSNMGQTPLEQYF. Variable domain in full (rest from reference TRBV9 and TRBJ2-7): DSGVTQTPKHLITATGQRVTLRCSPRSGDLSVYWYQQSLDQGLQFLIQYYNGEERAKGNILERFSAQQFPDLHSELNLSSLELGDSALYFCASSVSNMGQTPLEQYFGPGTRLTVT.

CDR3 nucleotides: TGTGCCACCAGTGGCGCCGGGACAGGGTACAATGAGCAGTTCTTC. Protein sequence: CATSGAGTGYNEQFF. This chain connects TRBV24-1 to TRBJ2-1; TRBD1 aligns across 9 bases. Germline V CDR1 and CDR2: KGHDR, SFDVKD. This CDR3 spans 15 amino acids. V dropped 5 bases and J dropped 4; count of bases not matched to a gene: 5.

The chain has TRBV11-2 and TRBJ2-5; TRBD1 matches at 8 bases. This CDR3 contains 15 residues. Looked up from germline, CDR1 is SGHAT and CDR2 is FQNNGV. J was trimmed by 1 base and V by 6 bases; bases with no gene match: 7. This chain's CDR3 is CASRPTTGAQETQYF. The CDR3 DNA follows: TGTGCCAGCAGACCAACGACAGGGGCCCAAGAGACCCAGTACTTC.

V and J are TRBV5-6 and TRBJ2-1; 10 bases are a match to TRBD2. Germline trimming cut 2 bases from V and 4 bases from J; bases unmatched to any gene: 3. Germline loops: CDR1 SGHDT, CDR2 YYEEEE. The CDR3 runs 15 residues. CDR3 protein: CASSFSGGVYNEQFF. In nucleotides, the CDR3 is TGTGCCAGCAGCTTCAGCGGGGGGGTTTACAATGAGCAGTTCTTC.

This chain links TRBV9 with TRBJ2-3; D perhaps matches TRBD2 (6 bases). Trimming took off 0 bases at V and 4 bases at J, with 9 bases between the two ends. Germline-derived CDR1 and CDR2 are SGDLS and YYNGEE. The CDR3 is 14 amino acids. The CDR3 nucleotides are TGTGCCAGCAGCGTAGCCGGGAGCGCAGATACGCAGTATTTT. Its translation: CASSVAGSADTQYF.

CDR3 in amino acids: CASSSQVGEAFF. CDR3 nucleotides: TGTGCCAGCAGTTCTCAGGTTGGTGAAGCTTTCTTT. The rearrangement uses TRBV6-5 and TRBJ1-1; no firm D call. The CDR3 runs 12 residues. Trimming cost V 4 bases and J 7 bases, with 10 bases left between them. Germline CDR1 reads MNHEY; CDR2 reads SVGAGI.

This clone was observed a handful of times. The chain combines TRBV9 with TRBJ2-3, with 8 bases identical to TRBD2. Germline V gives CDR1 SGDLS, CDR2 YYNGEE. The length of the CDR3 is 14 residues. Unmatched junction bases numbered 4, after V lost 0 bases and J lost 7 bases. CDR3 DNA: TGTGCCAGCAGCGTAGACGGGGGGGGCAATACGCAGTATTTT. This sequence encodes CASSVDGGGNTQYF.

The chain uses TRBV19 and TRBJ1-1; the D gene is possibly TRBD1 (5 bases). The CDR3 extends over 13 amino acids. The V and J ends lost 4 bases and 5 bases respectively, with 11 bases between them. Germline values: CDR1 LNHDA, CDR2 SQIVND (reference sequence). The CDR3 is CASSRGGGTEAFF. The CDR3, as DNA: TGTGCCAGTAGTAGGGGGGGTGGAACTGAAGCTTTCTTT.

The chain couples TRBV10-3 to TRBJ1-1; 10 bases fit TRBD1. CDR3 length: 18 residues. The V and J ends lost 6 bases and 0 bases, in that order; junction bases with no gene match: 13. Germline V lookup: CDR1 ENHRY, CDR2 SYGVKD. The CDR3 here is CAISAIPDRGRMNTEAFF. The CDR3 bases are TGTGCCATCAGCGCAATCCCCGACAGGGGGCGCATGAACACTGAAGCTTTCTTT.

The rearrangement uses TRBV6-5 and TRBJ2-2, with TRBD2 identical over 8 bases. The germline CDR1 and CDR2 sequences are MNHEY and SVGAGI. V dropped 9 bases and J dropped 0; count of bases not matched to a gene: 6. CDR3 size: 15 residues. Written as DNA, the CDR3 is TGTGCCAGTAGCGGGGTAATCACGAACACCGGGGAGCTGTTTTTT. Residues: CASSGVITNTGELFF.